This passage covers 14 T cell receptor beta chains from one sample sequenced in a study of blood T cell repertoires in COVID-19. Using immunoSEQ multiplex PCR, the repertoire was profiled, and TCRdb retains in-frame clones only, with some absent. The sample yields 180,000 or so clones, about 86% seen once. The sequenced sample consisted of peripheral blood. These receptors came from a man in his fifties or sixties with acute or convalescent COVID-19.

The genes are TRBV19 and TRBJ1-1, with no clear D. This CDR3 contains 13 residues. Germline CDR1 LNHDA, CDR2 SQIVND (reference sequence). V lost 3 bases, J lost 1 base, and 6 bases lay in between. The DNA of the CDR3 is TGTGCCAGTAGTATTATGAGGAACACTGAAGCTTTCTTT. Its protein product is CASSIMRNTEAFF.

The CDR3 sequence: CASSFQGKSSTMSPLHF. The CDR3, as DNA: TGTGCCAGCAGTTTCCAGGGAAAGAGTTCAACGATGTCACCCCTCCACTTT. The chain recombines TRBV28 with TRBJ1-6; tentatively, D is TRBD1 (5 bases). V lost 3 bases and J 10 bases, leaving 22 bases between the germline ends. Germline loops: CDR1 MDHEN, CDR2 SYDVKM. This CDR3 region has 17 residues.

The genes are TRBV9 and TRBJ1-5; D is unresolved. V lost 0 bases to trimming and J lost 3 bases, with 7 bases between them. The CDR3 runs to 14 residues. Germline values: CDR1 SGDLS, CDR2 YYNGEE. CDR3 sequence reads: CASSVGGNNQPQHF. The CDR3 DNA reads as TGTGCCAGCAGCGTAGGAGGGAACAATCAGCCCCAGCATTTT. Full variable domain (outside the CDR3, taken from reference TRBV9 and TRBJ1-5): DSGVTQTPKHLITATGQRVTLRCSPRSGDLSVYWYQQSLDQGLQFLIQYYNGEERAKGNILERFSAQQFPDLHSELNLSSLELGDSALYFCASSVGGNNQPQHFGDGTRLSIL.

The rearrangement uses TRBV3-1 (or the pseudogene TRBV3-2) and TRBJ1-1, with 9 bases matching TRBD1. The CDR3 loop spans 13 amino acids. CDR1 is LGHDT and CDR2 is YNNKEL in the germline V gene (reference sequence). V shed 3 bases and J 10 bases; nucleotides not matched to a gene: 6. DNA for the CDR3: TGTGCCAGCAGCCAGCGGGACAGGGTGAGAGCTTTCTTT. It translates to CASSQRDRVRAFF.

The chain uses TRBV2 and TRBJ2-2, with TRBD2 identical over 8 bases. This CDR3 is built from 15 residues. Germline V lookup: CDR1 SNHLY, CDR2 FYNNEI. V shed 10 bases and J 4 bases; nucleotides not matched to a gene: 11. CDR3 DNA: TGTGCCACCGCCGAGCGGGAGTCTATCACCGGGGAGCTGTTTTTT. Amino acid sequence: CATAERESITGELFF.

The chain carries TRBV29-1 and TRBJ1-2; D unclear. The CDR3 loop spans 13 amino acids. V lost 6 bases, J lost 4 bases, and 15 bases lay in between. From germline, CDR1 is SQVTM and CDR2 ANQGSEA. The CDR3 loop reads CSVSEIEFYGYTF. CDR3 nucleotide sequence: TGCAGCGTGTCCGAGATAGAGTTCTATGGCTACACCTTC.

The rearrangement joins TRBV5-4 to TRBJ1-1; 7 nucleotides match TRBD1. Germline V gene sequence: CDR1 SGHNT, CDR2 YYREEE (reference sequence). V shed 4 bases, J shed 5 bases, and the junction held 11 bases outside the gene matches. The CDR3 is made up of 15 amino acids. The CDR3, as DNA: TGTGCCAGCAGCCGGGGACAGCGTGGTAGGACTGAAGCTTTCTTT. Amino acid sequence: CASSRGQRGRTEAFF.

The chain carries TRBV7-3 and TRBJ2-3, with D unclear. Germline values: CDR1 SGHTA, CDR2 FQGTGA. The CDR3 runs 14 residues. The ends were cut back, 0 bases at V and 0 bases at J, with 4 bases in the middle. CDR3 coding DNA: TGTGCCAGCAGCTTAACCGGGAGCACAGATACGCAGTATTTT. Translating it yields CASSLTGSTDTQYF.

This rearrangement joins TRBV3-1 (or the pseudogene TRBV3-2) to TRBJ1-5, with a possible D match to TRBD1 (5 bases). Germline V CDR1 and CDR2: LGHDT, YNNKEL (reference sequence). Between the trimmed V and J ends, which lost 3 bases and 10 bases, there was a span of 13 bases. The CDR3 sequence is 13 residues long. The CDR3 DNA is TGTGCCAGCAGCCATCGGACACTTGAACCCCAGCATTTT. Protein: CASSHRTLEPQHF.

The DNA for the CDR3 is TGTGCCAGCAATAGCGGGAACACCGGGGAGCTGTTTTTT. Its translation: CASNSGNTGELFF. The chain uses TRBV2 and TRBJ2-2; possible D gene TRBD2, 6 bases. Trimming stripped 7 bases from V and 1 base from J, with 7 bases between. Germline-derived CDR1 and CDR2 are SNHLY and FYNNEI. The CDR3 contains 13 residues.

J is TRBJ1-2 and V is TRBV14; TRBD1 might be the D (6 bases). The germline V and J ends were trimmed by 0 bases and 0 bases, with 14 bases remaining between them. The germline V gene has CDR1 SGHDN and CDR2 FVKESK. CDR3 length: 17 residues. The CDR3 sequence is CASSQDWGPVANYGYTF. The DNA of the CDR3 is TGTGCCAGCAGCCAAGACTGGGGGCCCGTTGCTAACTATGGCTACACCTTC.

This chain uses TRBV15 with TRBJ2-3, with 9 positions matching TRBD2. Germline V CDR1 and CDR2: LNHNV, YYDKDF (reference sequence). This CDR3 is built from 17 residues. J was trimmed by 2 bases and V by 0 bases; bases with no gene match: 6. This CDR3 is CATSRDAWTSATDTQYF. CDR3 nucleotide sequence: TGTGCCACCAGCAGAGATGCCTGGACTAGCGCCACAGATACGCAGTATTTT.

The chain carries TRBV19 and TRBJ1-2; 7 bases fit TRBD1. The CDR3 has 14 amino acids. V lost 6 bases and J lost 4; bases outside the gene matches: 8. From germline, CDR1 is LNHDA and CDR2 SQIVND (reference sequence). DNA for the CDR3: TGTGCCAGTAGGCGACAGGGTTTGGGCTATGGCTACACCTTC. Translated, it gives CASRRQGLGYGYTF.

This clone has a handful of counts. The chain links TRBV5-4 to TRBJ2-1; perhaps TRBD2 as D (6 bases). This CDR3 is 17 amino acids long. Germline V lookup: CDR1 SGHNT, CDR2 YYREEE (reference sequence). The V end lost 4 bases, the J end lost 6 bases, and 23 bases lay between the germline ends. In nucleotides, the CDR3 is TGTGCCAGCAGCCCATCAATTGGAGGGGCTTCTGGCAATGAGCAGTTCTTC. The encoded protein is CASSPSIGGASGNEQFF.